This T cell receptor (beta chain) was profiled in a study of T cells in Graves' hyperthyroidism and ophthalmopathy. Study details: The initial diagnosis was the point when peripheral blood was collected, ahead of any treatment.

The CDR3 loop spans 15 amino acids. The germline V gene has CDR1 MDHEN and CDR2 SYDVKM. Losses at the gene ends were 3 bases for V and 2 bases for J; bases not matched to a gene: 4. TCR beta CDR3 regions were amplified from RNA. The HTBI set primed first-round TCR CDR3 RT-PCR. TCRdb redid the calling of the multiplex PCR reads with MiXCR, one entry per CDR3 protein. Here the sample spans about 560,000 distinct CDR3 sequences, 15% to 20% being singletons. Graves' hyperthyroidism qualified as stable when ophthalmopathy did not progress within 18 months. The sample holds a few counts of this clonotype. Its antigen is undetermined. Study findings and constraints: Most clonotypes that expanded in the thyroid above 0.001 also showed up in blood.

The chain couples TRBV28 to TRBJ2-3, with TRBD2 matching over 8 bases. This TCR was recovered from a woman in her late teens or twenties with Graves' hyperthyroidism. Sequenced input: blood. CDR3 nucleotide sequence: TGTGCCAGCAGTTTCCATAGCGGGGCCACAGATACGCAGTATTTT. Amino acid sequence: CASSFHSGATDTQYF.